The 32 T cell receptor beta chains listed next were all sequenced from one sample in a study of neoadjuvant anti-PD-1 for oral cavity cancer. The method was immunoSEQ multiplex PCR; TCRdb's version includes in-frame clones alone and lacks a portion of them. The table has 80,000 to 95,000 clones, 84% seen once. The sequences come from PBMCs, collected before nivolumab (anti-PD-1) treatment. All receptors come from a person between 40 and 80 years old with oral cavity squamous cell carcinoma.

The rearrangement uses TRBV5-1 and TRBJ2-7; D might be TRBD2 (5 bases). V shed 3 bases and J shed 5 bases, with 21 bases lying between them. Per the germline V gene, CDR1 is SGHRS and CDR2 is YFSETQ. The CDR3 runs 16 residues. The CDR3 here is CASSSPYELGANEQYF. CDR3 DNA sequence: TGCGCCAGCAGCTCTCCCTACGAGTTGGGAGCGAACGAGCAGTACTTC.

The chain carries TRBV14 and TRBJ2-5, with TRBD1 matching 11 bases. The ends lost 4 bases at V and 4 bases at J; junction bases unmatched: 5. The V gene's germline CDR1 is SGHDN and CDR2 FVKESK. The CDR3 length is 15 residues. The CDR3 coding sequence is TGTGCCAGCAGCCCGGACAGGGGGCGCGGAGAGACCCAGTACTTC. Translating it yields CASSPDRGRGETQYF. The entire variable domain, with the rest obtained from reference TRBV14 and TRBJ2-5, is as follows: EAGVTQFPSHSVIEKGQTVTLRCDPISGHDNLYWYRRVMGKEIKFLLHFVKESKQDESGMPNNRFLAERTGGTYSTLKVQPAELEDSGVYFCASSPDRGRGETQYFGPGTRLLVL.

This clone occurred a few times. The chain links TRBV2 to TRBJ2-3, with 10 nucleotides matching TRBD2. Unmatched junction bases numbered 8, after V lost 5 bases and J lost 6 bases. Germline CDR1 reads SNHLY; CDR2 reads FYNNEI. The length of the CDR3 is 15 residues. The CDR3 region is CASSPEVAGGDTQYF. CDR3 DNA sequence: TGTGCCAGCAGTCCTGAGGTAGCGGGAGGCGATACGCAGTATTTT.

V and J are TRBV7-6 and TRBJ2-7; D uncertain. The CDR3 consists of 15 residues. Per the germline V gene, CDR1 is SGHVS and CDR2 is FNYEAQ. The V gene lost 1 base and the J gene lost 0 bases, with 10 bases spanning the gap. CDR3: CASSLGSASSYEQYF. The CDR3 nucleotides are TGTGCCAGCAGCTTAGGCAGCGCAAGCTCCTACGAGCAGTACTTC.

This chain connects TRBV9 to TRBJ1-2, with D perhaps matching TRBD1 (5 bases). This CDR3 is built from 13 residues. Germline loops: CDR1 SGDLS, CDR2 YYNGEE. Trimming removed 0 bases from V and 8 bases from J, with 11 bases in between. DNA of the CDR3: TGTGCCAGCAGCGTAGTCTCAGGGAACGGCTACACCTTC. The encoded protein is CASSVVSGNGYTF.

The CDR3 DNA is TGCGCCAGCAGTGAGTCCTCCCTCGGGGAGCTGTTTTTT. It translates to CASSESSLGELFF. This chain links TRBV10-1 with TRBJ2-2; D call uncertain. V lost 0 bases, J lost 7 bases, and 6 bases lay in between. This CDR3 is 13 amino acids long. Looked up from germline, CDR1 is WNHNN and CDR2 is SYGVQD (reference sequence).

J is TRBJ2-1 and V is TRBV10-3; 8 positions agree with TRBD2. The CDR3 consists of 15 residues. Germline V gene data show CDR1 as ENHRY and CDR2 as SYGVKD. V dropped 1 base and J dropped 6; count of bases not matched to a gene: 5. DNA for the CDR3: TGTGCCATCAGTGAGTTGGTAGCGGGAAGCAATGAGCAGTTCTTC. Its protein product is CAISELVAGSNEQFF.

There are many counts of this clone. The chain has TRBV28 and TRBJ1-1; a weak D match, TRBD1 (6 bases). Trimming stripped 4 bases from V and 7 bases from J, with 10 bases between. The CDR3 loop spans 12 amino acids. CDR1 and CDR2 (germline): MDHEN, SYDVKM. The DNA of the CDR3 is TGTGCCAGCAGTTCGGACAGATTTGAAGCTTTCTTT. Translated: CASSSDRFEAFF.

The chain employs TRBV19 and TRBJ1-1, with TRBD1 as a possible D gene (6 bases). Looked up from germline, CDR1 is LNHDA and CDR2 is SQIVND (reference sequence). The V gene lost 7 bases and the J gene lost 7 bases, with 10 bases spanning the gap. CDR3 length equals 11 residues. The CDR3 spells CASKGQGEAFF. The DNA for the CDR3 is TGTGCCAGTAAGGGACAAGGTGAAGCTTTCTTT.

The CDR3 DNA reads TGTGCCAGCAGTTACTCGTTTACCACCTACGAGCAGTACTTC. Amino acid sequence: CASSYSFTTYEQYF. This sequence joins TRBV6-6 and TRBJ2-7, with no clear D. V lost 0 bases and J lost 2, with 8 bases in between. In germline, CDR1 is MNHNY, CDR2 SVGAGI (reference sequence). This CDR3 spans 14 amino acids.

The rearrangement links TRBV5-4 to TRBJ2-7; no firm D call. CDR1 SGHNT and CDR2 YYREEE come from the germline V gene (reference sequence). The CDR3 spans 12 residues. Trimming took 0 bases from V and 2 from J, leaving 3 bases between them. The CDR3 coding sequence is TGTGCCAGCAGCTTGGATACCTACGAGCAGTACTTC. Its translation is CASSLDTYEQYF.

CDR3 coding DNA: TGTGCCAGCACTGAGGCAAACCTCTACGAGCAGTACTTC. Protein: CASTEANLYEQYF. The V and J genes are TRBV2 and TRBJ2-7, with unresolved D. The CDR3 spans 13 residues. Germline V CDR1 and CDR2: SNHLY, FYNNEI. Trimming took 7 bases from V and 3 from J, leaving 13 bases between them.

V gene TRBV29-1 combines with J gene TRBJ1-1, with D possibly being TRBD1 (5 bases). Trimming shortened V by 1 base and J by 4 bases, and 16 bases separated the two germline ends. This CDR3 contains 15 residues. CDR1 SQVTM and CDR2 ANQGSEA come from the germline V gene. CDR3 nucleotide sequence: TGCAGCGTTGAAGTATCGGTCGGGGCCTCCACTGAAGCTTTCTTT. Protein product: CSVEVSVGASTEAFF.

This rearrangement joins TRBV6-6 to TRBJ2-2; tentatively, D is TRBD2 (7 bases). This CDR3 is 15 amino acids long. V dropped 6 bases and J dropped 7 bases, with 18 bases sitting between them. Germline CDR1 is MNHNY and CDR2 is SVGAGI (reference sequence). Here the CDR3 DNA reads TGTGCCAGCAGCGCCCTAGCGGAGGGGGGCGGGGAGCTGTTTTTT. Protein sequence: CASSALAEGGGELFF.

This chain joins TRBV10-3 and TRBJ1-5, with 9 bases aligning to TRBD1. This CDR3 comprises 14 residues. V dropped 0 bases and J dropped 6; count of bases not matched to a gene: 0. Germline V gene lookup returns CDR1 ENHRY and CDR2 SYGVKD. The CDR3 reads CAISESGQGQPQHF. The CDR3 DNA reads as TGTGCCATCAGTGAGTCGGGACAGGGTCAGCCCCAGCATTTT.

This CDR3 reads CAWSVGARYGYTF. CDR3 nucleotide sequence: TGTGCCTGGAGTGTGGGGGCCCGCTATGGCTACACCTTC. The rearrangement uses TRBV30 and TRBJ1-2; D is possibly TRBD1 (6 bases). V gave up 0 bases and J gave up 4 bases, with 9 bases separating them. The CDR3 is 13 amino acids. Germline loops: CDR1 GTSNPN, CDR2 SVGIG (reference sequence).

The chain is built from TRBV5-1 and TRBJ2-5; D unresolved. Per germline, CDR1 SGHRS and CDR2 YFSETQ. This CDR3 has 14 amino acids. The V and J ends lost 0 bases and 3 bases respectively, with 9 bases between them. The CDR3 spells CASSLVQIKETQYF. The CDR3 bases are TGCGCCAGCAGCTTGGTTCAGATAAAAGAGACCCAGTACTTC.

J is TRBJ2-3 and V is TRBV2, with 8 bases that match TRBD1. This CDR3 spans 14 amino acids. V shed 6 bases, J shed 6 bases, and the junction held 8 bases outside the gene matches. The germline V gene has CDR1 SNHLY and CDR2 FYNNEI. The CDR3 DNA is TGTGCCAGCAGCGACAGGGGACTCACGGATACGCAGTATTTT. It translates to CASSDRGLTDTQYF.

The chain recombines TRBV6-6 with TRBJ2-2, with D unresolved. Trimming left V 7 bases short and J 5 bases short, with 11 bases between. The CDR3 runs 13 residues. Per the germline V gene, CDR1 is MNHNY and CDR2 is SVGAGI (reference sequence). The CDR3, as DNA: TGTGCCAGCACCATATCAGGAACCGGGGAGCTGTTTTTT. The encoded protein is CASTISGTGELFF.

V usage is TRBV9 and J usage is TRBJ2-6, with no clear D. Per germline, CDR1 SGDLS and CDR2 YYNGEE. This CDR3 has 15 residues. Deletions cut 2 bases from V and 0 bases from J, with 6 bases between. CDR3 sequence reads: CASSVSNSGANVLTF. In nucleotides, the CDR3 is TGTGCCAGCAGCGTGAGTAACTCTGGGGCCAACGTCCTGACTTTC.

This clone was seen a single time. DNA of the CDR3: TGTGCCAGCAGTAACGGGCCCTCCTACAATGAGCAGTTCTTC. It is translated as CASSNGPSYNEQFF. This sequence joins TRBV6-5 and TRBJ2-1; no firm D call. The CDR3 loop spans 14 amino acids. V was shortened by 5 bases and J by 0 bases, with 8 bases between the two germline ends. Per the germline V gene, CDR1 is MNHEY and CDR2 is SVGAGI.

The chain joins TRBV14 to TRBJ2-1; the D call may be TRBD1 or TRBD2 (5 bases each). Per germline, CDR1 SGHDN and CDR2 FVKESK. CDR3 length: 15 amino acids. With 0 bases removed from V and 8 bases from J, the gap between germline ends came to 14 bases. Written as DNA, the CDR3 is TGTGCCAGCAGCCAAGAAATAGTCCTGGGGGATGAGCAGTTCTTC. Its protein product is CASSQEIVLGDEQFF.

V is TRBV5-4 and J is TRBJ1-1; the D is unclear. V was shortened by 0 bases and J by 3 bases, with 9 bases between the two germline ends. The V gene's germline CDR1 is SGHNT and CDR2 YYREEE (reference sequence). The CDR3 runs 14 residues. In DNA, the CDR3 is TGTGCCAGCAGCTTGGGAGGCTGGGACACTGAAGCTTTCTTT. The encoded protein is CASSLGGWDTEAFF.

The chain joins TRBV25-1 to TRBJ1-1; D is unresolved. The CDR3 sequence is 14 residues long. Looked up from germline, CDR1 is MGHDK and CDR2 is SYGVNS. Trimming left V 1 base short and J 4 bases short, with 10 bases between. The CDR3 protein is CASSELQRSTEAFF. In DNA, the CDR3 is TGTGCCAGCAGTGAATTGCAGAGGAGCACTGAAGCTTTCTTT.

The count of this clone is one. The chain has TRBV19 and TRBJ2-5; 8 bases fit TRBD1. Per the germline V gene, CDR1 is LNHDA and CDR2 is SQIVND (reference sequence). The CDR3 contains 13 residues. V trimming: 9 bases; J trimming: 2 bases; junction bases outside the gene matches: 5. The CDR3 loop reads CASTDRVQETQYF. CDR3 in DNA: TGTGCCAGCACGGACAGGGTACAAGAGACCCAGTACTTC.

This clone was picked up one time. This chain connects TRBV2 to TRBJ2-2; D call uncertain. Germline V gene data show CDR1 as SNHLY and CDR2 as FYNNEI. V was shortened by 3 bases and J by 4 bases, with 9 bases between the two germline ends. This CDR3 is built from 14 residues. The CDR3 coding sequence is TGTGCCAGCAGTGAGGAGTCCGGCACCGGGGAGCTGTTTTTT. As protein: CASSEESGTGELFF.

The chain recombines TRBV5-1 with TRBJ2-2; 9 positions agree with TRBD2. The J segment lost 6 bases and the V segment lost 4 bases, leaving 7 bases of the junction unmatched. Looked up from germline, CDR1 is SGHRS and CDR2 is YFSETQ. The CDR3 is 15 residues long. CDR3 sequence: CASSPGTSFSGELFF. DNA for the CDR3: TGCGCCAGCAGCCCAGGGACTAGCTTCTCCGGGGAGCTGTTTTTT.

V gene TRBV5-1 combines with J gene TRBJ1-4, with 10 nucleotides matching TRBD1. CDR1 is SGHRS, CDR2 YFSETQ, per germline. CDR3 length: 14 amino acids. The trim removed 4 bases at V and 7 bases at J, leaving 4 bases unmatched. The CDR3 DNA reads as TGCGCCAGCAGCCGGGACAGGGGAGGTGAAAAACTGTTTTTT. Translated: CASSRDRGGEKLFF.

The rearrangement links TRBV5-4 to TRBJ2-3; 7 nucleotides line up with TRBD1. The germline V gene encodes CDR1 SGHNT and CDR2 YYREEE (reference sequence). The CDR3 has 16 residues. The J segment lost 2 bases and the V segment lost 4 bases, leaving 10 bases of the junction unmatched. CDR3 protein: CASSPARDRATDTQYF. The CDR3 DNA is TGTGCCAGCAGCCCCGCTCGGGACAGAGCCACAGATACGCAGTATTTT.

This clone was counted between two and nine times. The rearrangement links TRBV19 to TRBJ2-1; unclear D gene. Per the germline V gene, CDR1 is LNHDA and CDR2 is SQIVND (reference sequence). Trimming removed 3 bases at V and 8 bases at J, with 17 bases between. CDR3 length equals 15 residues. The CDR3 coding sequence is TGTGCCAGTAGTATCTACCCAAAAGGGTCCTATGAGCAGTTCTTC. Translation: CASSIYPKGSYEQFF.

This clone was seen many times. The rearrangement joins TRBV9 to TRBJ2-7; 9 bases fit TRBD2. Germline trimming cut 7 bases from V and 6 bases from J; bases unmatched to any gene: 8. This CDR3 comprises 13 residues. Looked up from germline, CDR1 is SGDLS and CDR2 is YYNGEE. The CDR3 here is CASGAGGPREQYF. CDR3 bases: TGTGCCAGCGGGGCGGGAGGGCCTCGCGAGCAGTACTTC.

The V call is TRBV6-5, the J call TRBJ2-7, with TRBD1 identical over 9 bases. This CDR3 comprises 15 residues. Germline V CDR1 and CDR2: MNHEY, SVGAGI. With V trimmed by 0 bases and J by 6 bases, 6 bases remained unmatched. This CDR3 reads CASSYSTGQGSEQYF. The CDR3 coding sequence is TGTGCCAGCAGTTACTCGACGGGACAGGGATCCGAGCAGTACTTC.